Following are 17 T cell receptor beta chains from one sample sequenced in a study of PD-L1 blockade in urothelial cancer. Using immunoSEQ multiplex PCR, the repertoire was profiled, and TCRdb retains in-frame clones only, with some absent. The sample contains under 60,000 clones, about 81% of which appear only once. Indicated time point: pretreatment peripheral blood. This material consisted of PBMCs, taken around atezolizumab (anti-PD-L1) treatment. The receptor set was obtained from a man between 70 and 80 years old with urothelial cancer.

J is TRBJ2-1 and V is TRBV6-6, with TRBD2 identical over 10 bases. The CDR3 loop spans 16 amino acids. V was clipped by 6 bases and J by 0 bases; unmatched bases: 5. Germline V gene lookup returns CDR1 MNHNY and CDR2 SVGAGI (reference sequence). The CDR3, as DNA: TGTGCCAGCAGAAATAGCGGGGGGTTCTCCTACAATGAGCAGTTCTTC. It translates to CASRNSGGFSYNEQFF.

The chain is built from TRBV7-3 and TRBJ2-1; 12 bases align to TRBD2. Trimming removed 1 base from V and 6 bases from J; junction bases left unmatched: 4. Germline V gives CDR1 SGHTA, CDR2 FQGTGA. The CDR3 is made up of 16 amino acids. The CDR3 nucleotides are TGTGCCAGCAGCTTAAAGCTGGGACTAGCGGGCAATGAGCAGTTCTTC. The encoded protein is CASSLKLGLAGNEQFF.

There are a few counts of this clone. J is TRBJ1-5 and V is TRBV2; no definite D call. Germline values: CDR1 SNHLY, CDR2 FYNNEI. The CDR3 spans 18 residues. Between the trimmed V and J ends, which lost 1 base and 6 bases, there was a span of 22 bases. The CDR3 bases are TGTGCCAGCAGTGAAGGACGGAGGGCCGGTTTCTCTAGTCAGCCCCAGCATTTT. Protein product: CASSEGRRAGFSSQPQHF.

CDR3 nucleotide sequence: TGTGCCAGCAGTGACGACAGCTCAAGCACAGATACGCAGTATTTT. This encodes CASSDDSSSTDTQYF. This chain uses TRBV6-1 with TRBJ2-3; perhaps TRBD1 as D (5 bases). The CDR3 is 15 amino acids. With 3 bases removed from V and 0 bases from J, the gap between germline ends came to 10 bases. Looked up from germline, CDR1 is MNHNS and CDR2 is SASEGT.

For the CDR3, the DNA is TGTGCCAGTAGTGCACGACAGGGTAGGAACAATCAGCCCCAGCATTTT. This sequence encodes CASSARQGRNNQPQHF. The chain uses TRBV19 and TRBJ1-5, with 7 bases matching TRBD1. This CDR3 spans 16 amino acids. Trimming at V came to 5 bases and at J to 3 bases, leaving 10 bases not matched to a gene. Per germline, CDR1 LNHDA and CDR2 SQIVND (reference sequence). The full variable domain, with the rest looked up from reference TRBV19 and TRBJ1-5, is DGGITQSPKYLFRKEGQNVTLSCEQNLNHDAMYWYRQDPGQGLRLIYYSQIVNDFQKGDIAEGYSVSREKKESFPLTVTSAQKNPTAFYLCASSARQGRNNQPQHFGDGTRLSIL.

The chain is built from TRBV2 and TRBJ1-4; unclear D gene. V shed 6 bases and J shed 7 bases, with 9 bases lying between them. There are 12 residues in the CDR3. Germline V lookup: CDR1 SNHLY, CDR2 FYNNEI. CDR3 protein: CASRNGVEKLFF. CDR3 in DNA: TGTGCCAGCAGGAACGGAGTTGAAAAACTGTTTTTT.

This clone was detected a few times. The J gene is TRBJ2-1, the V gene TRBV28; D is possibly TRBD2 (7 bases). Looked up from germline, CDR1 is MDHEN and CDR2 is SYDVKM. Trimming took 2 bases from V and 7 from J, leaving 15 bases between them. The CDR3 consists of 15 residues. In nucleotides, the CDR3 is TGTGCCAGCAGTTTAAGGGGGGAGGGCCTGAATGAGCAGTTCTTC. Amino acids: CASSLRGEGLNEQFF.

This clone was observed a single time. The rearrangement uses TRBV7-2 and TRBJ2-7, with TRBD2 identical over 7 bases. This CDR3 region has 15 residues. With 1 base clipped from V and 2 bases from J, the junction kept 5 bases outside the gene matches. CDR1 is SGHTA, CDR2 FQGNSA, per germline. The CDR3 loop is CASSLGASGPYEQYF. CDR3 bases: TGTGCCAGCAGCTTAGGGGCTAGCGGCCCCTACGAGCAGTACTTC.

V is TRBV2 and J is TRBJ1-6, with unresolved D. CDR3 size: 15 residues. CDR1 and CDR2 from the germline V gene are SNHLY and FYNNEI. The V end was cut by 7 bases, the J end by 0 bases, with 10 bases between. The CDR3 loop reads CASKVSGSYNSPLHF. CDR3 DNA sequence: TGTGCCAGCAAGGTGTCAGGCTCCTATAATTCACCCCTCCACTTT.

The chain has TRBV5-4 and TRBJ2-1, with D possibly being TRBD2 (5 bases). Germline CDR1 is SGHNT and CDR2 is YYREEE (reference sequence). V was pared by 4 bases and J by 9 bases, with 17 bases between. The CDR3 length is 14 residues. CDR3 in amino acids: CASSPEVLSFEQFF. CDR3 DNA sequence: TGTGCCAGCAGCCCGGAGGTTCTGTCGTTTGAGCAGTTCTTC.

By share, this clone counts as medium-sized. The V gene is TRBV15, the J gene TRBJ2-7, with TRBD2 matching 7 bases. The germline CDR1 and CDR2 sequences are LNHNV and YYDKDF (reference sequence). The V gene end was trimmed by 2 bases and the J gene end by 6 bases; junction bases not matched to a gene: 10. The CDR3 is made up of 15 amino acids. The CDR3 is CATSRLRDLAAEQYF. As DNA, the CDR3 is TGTGCCACCAGCAGATTAAGGGACCTAGCGGCCGAGCAGTACTTC.

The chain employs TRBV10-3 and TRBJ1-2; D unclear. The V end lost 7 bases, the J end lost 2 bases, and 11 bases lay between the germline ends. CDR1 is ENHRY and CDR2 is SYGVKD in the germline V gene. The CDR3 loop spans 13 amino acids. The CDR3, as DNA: TGTGCCATCACCGGCAGGCAGAACTATGGCTACACCTTC. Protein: CAITGRQNYGYTF.

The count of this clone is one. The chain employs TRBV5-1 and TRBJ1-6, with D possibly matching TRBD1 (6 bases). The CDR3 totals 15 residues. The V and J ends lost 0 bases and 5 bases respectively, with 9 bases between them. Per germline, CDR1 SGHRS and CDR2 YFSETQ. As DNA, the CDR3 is TGCGCCAGCAGCTTGGGACAGGCAAATAATTCACCCCTCCACTTT. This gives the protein CASSLGQANNSPLHF. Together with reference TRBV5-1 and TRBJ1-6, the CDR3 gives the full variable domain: KAGVTQTPRYLIKTRGQQVTLSCSPISGHRSVSWYQQTPGQGLQFLFEYFSETQRNKGNFPGRFSGRQFSNSRSEMNVSTLELGDSALYLCASSLGQANNSPLHFGNGTRLTVT.

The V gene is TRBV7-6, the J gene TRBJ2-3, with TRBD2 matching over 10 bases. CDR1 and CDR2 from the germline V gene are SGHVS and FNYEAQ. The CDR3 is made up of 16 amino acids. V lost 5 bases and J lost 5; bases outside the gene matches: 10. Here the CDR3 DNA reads TGTGCCAGCAGCCACTCAGCGGGAGGGCCTGGAGATACGCAGTATTTT. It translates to CASSHSAGGPGDTQYF.

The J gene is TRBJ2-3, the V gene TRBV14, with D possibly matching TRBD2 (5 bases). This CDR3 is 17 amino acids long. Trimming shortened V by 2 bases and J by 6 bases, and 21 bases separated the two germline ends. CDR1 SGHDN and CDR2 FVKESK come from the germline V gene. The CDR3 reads CASSQRPPPTKSDTQYF. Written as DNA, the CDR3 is TGTGCCAGCAGCCAACGTCCTCCACCGACTAAATCGGATACGCAGTATTTT.

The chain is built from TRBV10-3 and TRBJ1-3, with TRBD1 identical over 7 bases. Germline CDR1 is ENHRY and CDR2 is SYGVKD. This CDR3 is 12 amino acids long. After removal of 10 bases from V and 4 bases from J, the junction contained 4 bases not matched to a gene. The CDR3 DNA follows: TGTGCCACCGGGACAGCAGGAAACACCATATATTTT. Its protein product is CATGTAGNTIYF.

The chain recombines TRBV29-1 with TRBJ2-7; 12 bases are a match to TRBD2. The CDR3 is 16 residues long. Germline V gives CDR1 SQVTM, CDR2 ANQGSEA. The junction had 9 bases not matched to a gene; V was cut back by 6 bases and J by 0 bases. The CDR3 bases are TGCAGCGTGAAATGGGCTAGCGGGAGGGCCTCCTACGAGCAGTACTTC. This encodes CSVKWASGRASYEQYF.